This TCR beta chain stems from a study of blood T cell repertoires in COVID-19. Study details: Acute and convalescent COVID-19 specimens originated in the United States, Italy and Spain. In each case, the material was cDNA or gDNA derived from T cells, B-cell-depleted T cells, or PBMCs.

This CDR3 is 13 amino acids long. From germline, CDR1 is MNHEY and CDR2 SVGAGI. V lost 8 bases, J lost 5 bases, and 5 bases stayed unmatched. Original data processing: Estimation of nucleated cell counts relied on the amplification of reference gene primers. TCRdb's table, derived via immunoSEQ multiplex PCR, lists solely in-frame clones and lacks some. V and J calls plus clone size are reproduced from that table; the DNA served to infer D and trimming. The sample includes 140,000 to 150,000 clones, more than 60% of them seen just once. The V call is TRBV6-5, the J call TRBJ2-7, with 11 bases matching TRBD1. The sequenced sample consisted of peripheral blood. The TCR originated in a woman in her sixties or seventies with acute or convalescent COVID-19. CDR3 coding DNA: TGTGCCAGCCGGGACAGGGGGATCGACGAGCAGTACTTC. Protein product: CASRDRGIDEQYF.